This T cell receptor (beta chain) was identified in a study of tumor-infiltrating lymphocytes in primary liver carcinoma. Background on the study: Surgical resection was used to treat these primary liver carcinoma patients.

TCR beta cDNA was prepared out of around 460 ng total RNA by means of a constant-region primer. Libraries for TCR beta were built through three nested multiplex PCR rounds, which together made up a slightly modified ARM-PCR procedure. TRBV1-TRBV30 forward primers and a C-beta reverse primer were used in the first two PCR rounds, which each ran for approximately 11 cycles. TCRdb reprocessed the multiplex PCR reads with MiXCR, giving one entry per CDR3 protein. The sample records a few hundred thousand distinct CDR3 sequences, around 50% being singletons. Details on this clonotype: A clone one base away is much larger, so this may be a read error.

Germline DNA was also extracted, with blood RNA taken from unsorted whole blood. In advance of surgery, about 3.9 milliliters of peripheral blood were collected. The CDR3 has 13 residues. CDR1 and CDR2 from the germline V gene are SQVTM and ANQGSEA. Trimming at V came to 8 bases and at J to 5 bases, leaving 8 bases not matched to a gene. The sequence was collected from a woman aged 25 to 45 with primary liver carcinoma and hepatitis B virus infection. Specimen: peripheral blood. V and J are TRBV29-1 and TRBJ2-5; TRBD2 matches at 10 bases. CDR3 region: CSILAGVRETQYF. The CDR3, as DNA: TGCAGCATTCTAGCGGGAGTCAGGGAGACCCAGTACTTC.